Below are 13 T cell receptor beta chains sequenced from a single sample in a study of T cells in Graves' hyperthyroidism and ophthalmopathy. What was amplified from RNA transcripts were TCR beta CDR3 regions. The HTBI primer set was used in a first-round RT-PCR of the TCR CDR3. From the multiplex PCR reads, TCRdb called clonotypes with MiXCR, one entry per CDR3 protein. The repertoire holds about 480,000 distinct CDR3 sequences, with approximately 25% as singletons. The sample consisted of blood. Source of these receptors: a woman younger than 45 with Graves' ophthalmopathy.

This chain joins TRBV20-1 and TRBJ1-5; D remains ambiguous. V was shortened by 3 bases and J by 0 bases, with 12 bases between the two germline ends. CDR3 length equals 15 residues. Germline assignment: CDR1 DFQATT and CDR2 SNEGSKA (reference sequence). CDR3 amino acids: CSASMSANSNQPQHF. As DNA, the CDR3 is TGCAGTGCTAGTATGTCGGCAAATAGCAATCAGCCCCAGCATTTT.

The chain joins TRBV6-5 to TRBJ2-5; D gene uncertain. From germline, CDR1 is MNHEY and CDR2 SVGAGI. V was pared by 0 bases and J by 0 bases, with 5 bases between. There are 14 residues in the CDR3. The CDR3 region is CASSYSRNQETQYF. CDR3 nucleotides: TGTGCCAGCAGTTACTCGCGCAACCAAGAGACCCAGTACTTC.

This chain links TRBV30 with TRBJ1-1; TRBD1 agrees at 10 bases. V lost 5 bases, J lost 1 base, and 4 bases stayed unmatched. The CDR3 covers 14 residues. Germline lookup yields CDR1 GTSNPN and CDR2 SVGIG (reference sequence). The CDR3 DNA sequence: TGTGCCTGGGAGACAGGGGGCGCGAACACTGAAGCTTTCTTT. Translated, it gives CAWETGGANTEAFF. The full variable domain, rest sourced from reference TRBV30 and TRBJ1-1, is SQTIHQWPATLVQPVGSPLSLECTVEGTSNPNLYWYRQAAGRGLQLLFYSVGIGQISSEVPQNLSASRPQDRQFILSSKKLLLSDSGFYLCAWETGGANTEAFFGQGTRLTVV.

The rearrangement joins TRBV6-1 to TRBJ1-1; possibly TRBD1 for D (6 bases). V lost 11 bases, J lost 4 bases, and 17 bases lay in between. The germline V gene encodes CDR1 MNHNS and CDR2 SASEGT. CDR3 size: 13 residues. This chain's CDR3 is CAGGGAQGTEAFF. CDR3 bases: TGTGCCGGCGGGGGGGCGCAAGGCACTGAAGCTTTCTTT.

This clonotype was recorded many times. The rearrangement links TRBV7-9 to TRBJ1-2, with TRBD1 as a possible D gene (6 bases). The germline V gene has CDR1 SEHNR and CDR2 FQNEAQ (reference sequence). This CDR3 contains 13 residues. V gave up 5 bases and J gave up 4 bases, with 11 bases separating them. CDR3 sequence (DNA): TGTGCCAGCAGCCCCCGGGACACCTATGGCTACACCTTC. Protein sequence: CASSPRDTYGYTF.

This clonotype was seen at least ten times. This chain uses TRBV2 with TRBJ2-4; 10 bases match TRBD1. Unmatched junction bases numbered 8, after V lost 10 bases and J lost 8 bases. The CDR3 is 13 residues long. The germline CDR1 and CDR2 sequences are SNHLY and FYNNEI. CDR3 sequence (DNA): TGTGCCACCATTGACAGGGGGCTGTACATTCAGTACTTC. The encoded protein is CATIDRGLYIQYF.

This clonotype appeared many times. In nucleotides, the CDR3 is TGTGCCAGCAGTTTCAGGGAGTCGAACACTGAAGCTTTCTTT. Amino acid sequence: CASSFRESNTEAFF. The chain uses TRBV12-3 or TRBV12-4 and TRBJ1-1, with a weak D call TRBD1 (5 bases). V gave up 3 bases and J gave up 1 base, with 9 bases separating them. The CDR3 contains 14 residues.

This clonotype came up many times. V usage is TRBV6-4 and J usage is TRBJ1-2, with no clear D. Trimming stripped 0 bases from V and 5 bases from J, with 10 bases between. Germline CDR1 reads MRHNA; CDR2 reads SNTAGT. There are 14 residues in the CDR3. The CDR3 bases are TGTGCCAGCAGTGACTCGGCCAGAGGGTATGGCTACACCTTC. The encoded protein is CASSDSARGYGYTF.

The V and J genes are TRBV27 and TRBJ1-1, with 11 bases that match TRBD1. There are 16 residues in the CDR3. CDR1 is MNHEY, CDR2 SMNVEV, per germline (reference sequence). V trimming: 5 bases; J trimming: 5 bases; junction bases outside the gene matches: 10. The CDR3, as DNA: TGTGCCAGCAGTCTACGGACAGGGGGCAAGTTTACTGAAGCTTTCTTT. This translates into CASSLRTGGKFTEAFF.

This clonotype has just a few counts. The V call is TRBV6-1, the J call TRBJ1-3, with 8 bases that match TRBD1. Germline trimming cut 6 bases from V and 0 bases from J; bases unmatched to any gene: 7. CDR1 and CDR2 from the germline V gene are MNHNS and SASEGT. The CDR3 length is 16 residues. The CDR3 DNA reads as TGTGCCAGCAGGCGGACAGGGCTATCCTCTGGAAACACCATATATTTT. Translating gives CASRRTGLSSGNTIYF.

CDR3 sequence reads: CSALDWGRSSGNTIYF. Here the CDR3 DNA reads TGCAGTGCTCTCGATTGGGGACGGAGCTCTGGAAACACCATATATTTT. This chain joins TRBV20-1 and TRBJ1-3; weak D call: TRBD1 (5 bases). Germline CDR1 is DFQATT and CDR2 is SNEGSKA (reference sequence). Trimming took off 5 bases at V and 0 bases at J, with 17 bases between the two ends. This CDR3 region has 16 residues.

In this sample, this clonotype turned up many times. The chain joins TRBV6-5 to TRBJ1-1; D unclear. Deletions cut 0 bases from V and 2 bases from J, with 10 bases between. The germline V gene has CDR1 MNHEY and CDR2 SVGAGI. The CDR3 loop spans 15 amino acids. The CDR3 bases are TGTGCCAGCAGTTACTCTTACCGGTCCAACACTGAAGCTTTCTTT. Translated, it gives CASSYSYRSNTEAFF.

This clonotype came up many times. The chain carries TRBV19 and TRBJ2-7; 7 nucleotides align to TRBD1. The CDR3 runs to 14 residues. The trim removed 5 bases at V and 5 bases at J, leaving 9 bases unmatched. Per the germline V gene, CDR1 is LNHDA and CDR2 is SQIVND (reference sequence). The CDR3 DNA follows: TGTGCCAGTAGTGCCCACACAGGGGCCCACGAGCAGTACTTC. The encoded protein is CASSAHTGAHEQYF.